Included here is one TCR beta chain sequence, with context. J gave up 5 bases and V 1 base, and 10 bases lay outside the gene matches. Germline V gene data show CDR1 as LGHDT and CDR2 as YNNKEL (reference sequence). The CDR3 runs to 16 residues. Original handling: The assay estimated nucleated cells by amplifying reference gene primers. The assay was immunoSEQ multiplex PCR, and TCRdb's table has in-frame clones only and misses some. From that table come the V and J calls and clone size; the DNA was used to work out D and trimming. The data contain 180,000 or so clones, approximately 85% of them singletons. These data originate in a study of blood T cell repertoires in COVID-19. Turning to the study itself: T cells, B-cell-depleted T cells, or PBMCs supplied cDNA or gDNA.

The sample was peripheral blood. The chain has TRBV3-1 (or the pseudogene TRBV3-2) and TRBJ1-2, with 7 bases aligning to TRBD1. The sequence was collected from a woman older than 75 with acute or convalescent COVID-19. CDR3 amino acids: CASSQGGTTGRYGYTF. The CDR3 region has the DNA TGTGCCAGCAGCCAAGGCGGGACGACAGGGCGTTATGGCTACACCTTC.